Included here is one TCR beta chain sequence, with context. The PCR was carried out with 60 Vbeta primers and 13 Jbeta primers. The protocol was immunoSEQ multiplex PCR, while the TCRdb copy is restricted to in-frame clones and leaves out a portion. Of roughly 200,000 clones listed, 75% to 85% are singletons. The entry originates in a study of cytomegalovirus exposure and HLA in healthy donors. CDR3 length: 13 residues. The ends were cut back, 5 bases at V and 9 bases at J, with 16 bases in the middle. The germline V gene encodes CDR1 SGHVS and CDR2 FNYEAQ. The sequence was obtained from a boy aged 5 to 17 in good health and CMV-seronegative. The rearrangement links TRBV7-6 to TRBJ2-5; tentative D call: TRBD2 (6 bases). Sequencing was done on a sample of PBMCs. The CDR3 coding sequence is TGTGCCAGCAGCCTTGGGACTCCGGAGCCCCAGTACTTC. This sequence encodes CASSLGTPEPQYF.